These 25 T cell receptor beta chains share one sample of origin, sequenced in a study of OX40 agonist ivuxolimab in advanced cancers. Profiled with immunoSEQ multiplex PCR; TCRdb holds only in-frame clones, not every one. The table shows about 100,000 clones, with around 94% occurring only once. This specimen was CD4+ or CD8+ T cells sorted from blood, taken in a trial of the OX40 agonist ivuxolimab. All receptors derive from an adult with an advanced solid tumor such as melanoma, head and neck, liver or kidney cancer.

This chain connects TRBV13 to TRBJ1-2, with 7 bases fitting TRBD1. Trimming cost V 5 bases and J 8 bases; bases outside gene matches: 11. CDR3 length: 14 residues. Germline CDR1 reads PRHDT; CDR2 reads FYEKMQ (reference sequence). Here the CDR3 DNA reads TGTGCCAGCAGCCGCGGAAACAGGGGCGTGGGCTACACCTTC. This sequence encodes CASSRGNRGVGYTF.

With regard to this clone: This specimen includes other DNA sequences encoding the same CDR3. The genes are TRBV11-2 and TRBJ2-7, with 7 bases that match TRBD1. The V gene's germline CDR1 is SGHAT and CDR2 FQNNGV. J was trimmed by 2 bases and V by 1 base; bases with no gene match: 2. The CDR3 length is 14 residues. The CDR3, as DNA: TGTGCCAGCAGCTTAGGGACAGGAGCCTACGAGCAGTACTTC. Translating it yields CASSLGTGAYEQYF. The full variable domain, with the rest looked up from reference TRBV11-2 and TRBJ2-7, is EAGVAQSPRYKIIEKRQSVAFWCNPISGHATLYWYQQILGQGPKLLIQFQNNGVVDDSQLPKDRFSAERLKGVDSTLKIQPAKLEDSAVYLCASSLGTGAYEQYFGPGTRLTVT.

The V call is TRBV19, the J call TRBJ2-1; D is perhaps TRBD2 (6 bases). Trimming pared 5 bases from V and 6 bases from J, leaving 17 bases between. Germline CDR1 LNHDA, CDR2 SQIVND (reference sequence). This CDR3 has 15 amino acids. The CDR3 DNA sequence: TGTGCCAGTAGTCCTGGGACTCCCCGGAGCAATGAGCAGTTCTTC. Protein product: CASSPGTPRSNEQFF.

Remarks on this clone: Other DNA sequences within the sample encode an identical CDR3. The gene calls are TRBV13 and TRBJ2-3; D is uncertain. CDR1 is PRHDT, CDR2 FYEKMQ, per germline (reference sequence). The CDR3 totals 12 residues. V lost 0 bases to trimming and J lost 5 bases, with 3 bases between them. CDR3 region: CASSLGRDTQYF. CDR3 DNA: TGTGCCAGCAGCTTAGGACGAGATACGCAGTATTTT.

The rearrangement joins TRBV28 to TRBJ2-7; D not resolved. This CDR3 has 15 residues. Germline lookup yields CDR1 MDHEN and CDR2 SYDVKM. V dropped 4 bases and J dropped 0 bases, with 13 bases sitting between them. The CDR3 region has the DNA TGTGCCAGCAGTTCTCGATGGTACCGCTCCTACGAGCAGTACTTC. Encoded protein: CASSSRWYRSYEQYF.

The chain carries TRBV30 and TRBJ2-1; no clear D gene. Trimming took 0 bases from V and 3 from J, leaving 6 bases between them. The CDR3 sequence is 13 residues long. The germline CDR1 and CDR2 sequences are GTSNPN and SVGIG (reference sequence). CDR3 loop: CAWSVMNYNEQFF. CDR3 sequence (DNA): TGTGCCTGGAGTGTCATGAACTACAATGAGCAGTTCTTC.

The V and J genes are TRBV6-1 and TRBJ1-1, with unresolved D. The V end was cut by 0 bases, the J end by 11 bases, with 16 bases between. Germline V gene lookup returns CDR1 MNHNS and CDR2 SASEGT. The CDR3 covers 14 residues. CDR3 in amino acids: CASSEAGSVVGAFF. CDR3 DNA: TGTGCCAGCAGTGAAGCGGGCTCGGTAGTAGGGGCTTTCTTT.

This chain links TRBV4-1 with TRBJ2-3; D call uncertain. Germline-derived CDR1 and CDR2 are MGHRA and YSYEKL. There are 12 residues in the CDR3. With 0 bases removed from V and 4 bases from J, the gap between germline ends came to 2 bases. CDR3 amino acids: CASSQDSDTQYF. CDR3 in DNA: TGCGCCAGCAGCCAAGATTCAGATACGCAGTATTTT.

The chain employs TRBV4-1 and TRBJ2-1; D ambiguous. Trimming shortened V by 4 bases and J by 8 bases, and 12 bases separated the two germline ends. The CDR3 extends over 13 amino acids. The V gene's germline CDR1 is MGHRA and CDR2 YSYEKL. The DNA of the CDR3 is TGCGCCAGCAGCCTTAATCCCGTCGATGAGCAGTTCTTC. This sequence encodes CASSLNPVDEQFF.

V and J are TRBV19 and TRBJ2-1; no firm D call. V was clipped by 5 bases and J by 7 bases, with 12 bases between them. Germline V gene sequence: CDR1 LNHDA, CDR2 SQIVND (reference sequence). This CDR3 has 13 amino acids. The CDR3 DNA is TGTGCCAGTAGTTCACCGACTGAAAATGAGCAGTTCTTC. Translating gives CASSSPTENEQFF.

This chain connects TRBV9 to TRBJ2-1, with 10 bases fitting TRBD2. Germline CDR1 SGDLS, CDR2 YYNGEE. After removal of 4 bases from V and 6 bases from J, the junction contained 10 bases not matched to a gene. This CDR3 is 16 amino acids long. CDR3 sequence (DNA): TGTGCCAGCAGCCCTAATTTAGCGGGGGGACGCAATGAGCAGTTCTTC. It is translated as CASSPNLAGGRNEQFF.

This chain uses TRBV5-1 with TRBJ1-4; no reliable D call. Looked up from germline, CDR1 is SGHRS and CDR2 is YFSETQ. The CDR3 has 15 residues. V was trimmed by 0 bases and J by 5 bases, leaving 11 bases between them. DNA of the CDR3: TGCGCCAGCAGCTTGGACCGGGCCCAAAATGAAAAACTGTTTTTT. Amino acids: CASSLDRAQNEKLFF.

This chain joins TRBV10-2 and TRBJ2-3; 14 bases line up with TRBD2. The germline V gene encodes CDR1 WSHSY and CDR2 SAAADI. Trimming removed 6 bases from V and 2 bases from J; junction bases left unmatched: 4. The CDR3 runs 16 residues. CDR3 in amino acids: CASRETSGGATDTQYF. CDR3 DNA: TGCGCCAGCAGGGAGACTAGCGGGGGGGCCACAGATACGCAGTATTTT.

V gene TRBV19 combines with J gene TRBJ1-5, with no clear D. The V end was cut by 2 bases, the J end by 4 bases, with 3 bases between. Germline-derived CDR1 and CDR2 are LNHDA and SQIVND (reference sequence). CDR3 size: 12 residues. The CDR3 protein is CASSIRNQPQHF. The CDR3 nucleotides read TGTGCCAGTAGTATAAGGAATCAGCCCCAGCATTTT.

The table lists this clone with a count of one. V and J are TRBV10-2 and TRBJ2-5; D gene unclear. Germline V CDR1 and CDR2: WSHSY, SAAADI. V was clipped by 3 bases and J by 2 bases, with 10 bases between them. The CDR3 spans 14 residues. The CDR3 spells CASSDLSRQETQYF. The CDR3 DNA is TGCGCCAGCAGTGATCTTAGTCGGCAAGAGACCCAGTACTTC.

This chain joins TRBV7-9 and TRBJ1-2; 12 bases match TRBD1. V lost 5 bases, J lost 2 bases, and 9 bases stayed unmatched. Germline assignment: CDR1 SEHNR and CDR2 FQNEAQ (reference sequence). The CDR3 totals 17 residues. The CDR3 is CASSDRDRGQQNYGYTF. CDR3 DNA sequence: TGTGCCAGCAGCGACCGGGACAGGGGGCAACAAAACTATGGCTACACCTTC.

The chain employs TRBV14 and TRBJ2-7; 8 nucleotides align to TRBD2. V shed 4 bases, J shed 0 bases, and the junction held 5 bases outside the gene matches. CDR1 is SGHDN and CDR2 is FVKESK in the germline V gene. The CDR3 spans 15 residues. CDR3 bases: TGTGCCAGCAGCCTAGTAGCGGGGAGCTCCTACGAGCAGTACTTC. Protein: CASSLVAGSSYEQYF.

This chain joins TRBV28 and TRBJ1-5; 9 positions match TRBD1. V was pared by 5 bases and J by 4 bases, with 6 bases of the junction left unmatched. CDR1 and CDR2 (germline): MDHEN, SYDVKM. This CDR3 is built from 15 residues. The CDR3 region has the DNA TGTGCCAGCAGTCAACAGGGGGCAGGGAATCAGCCCCAGCATTTT. Protein sequence: CASSQQGAGNQPQHF. The variable domain in full, completed from reference TRBV28 and TRBJ1-5, reads DVKVTQSSRYLVKRTGEKVFLECVQDMDHENMFWYRQDPGLGLRLIYFSYDVKMKEKGDIPEGYSVSREKKERFSLILESASTNQTSMYLCASSQQGAGNQPQHFGDGTRLSIL.

V usage is TRBV2 and J usage is TRBJ1-1; tentative D call: TRBD1 (5 bases). V was shortened by 8 bases and J by 4 bases, with 11 bases between the two germline ends. This CDR3 spans 12 amino acids. Germline V lookup: CDR1 SNHLY, CDR2 FYNNEI. CDR3 DNA sequence: TGTGCCAGCTCAGCAGGGTCCACTGAAGCTTTCTTT. Its translation: CASSAGSTEAFF. Full variable domain (outside the CDR3, taken from reference TRBV2 and TRBJ1-1): EPEVTQTPSHQVTQMGQEVILRCVPISNHLYFYWYRQILGQKVEFLVSFYNNEISEKSEIFDDQFSVERPDGSNFTLKIRSTKLEDSAMYFCASSAGSTEAFFGQGTRLTVV.

This rearrangement joins TRBV5-6 to TRBJ2-1; TRBD2 matches at 10 bases. Germline CDR1 is SGHDT and CDR2 is YYEEEE. This CDR3 is built from 17 residues. V was pared by 4 bases and J by 0 bases, with 7 bases of the junction left unmatched. The CDR3 DNA is TGTGCCAGCAGCGACCCTCTAGCGGGGGACTCCTACAATGAGCAGTTCTTC. This translates into CASSDPLAGDSYNEQFF. Together with reference TRBV5-6 and TRBJ2-1, the CDR3 gives the full variable domain: DAGVTQSPTHLIKTRGQQVTLRCSPKSGHDTVSWYQQALGQGPQFIFQYYEEEERQRGNFPDRFSGHQFPNYSSELNVNALLLGDSALYLCASSDPLAGDSYNEQFFGPGTRLTVL.

The chain is built from TRBV7-9 and TRBJ1-2; unclear D gene. Germline V gene lookup returns CDR1 SEHNR and CDR2 FQNEAQ (reference sequence). V was cut by 2 bases and J by 8 bases, with 9 bases left in between. CDR3 length equals 12 residues. The CDR3 DNA reads TGTGCCAGCAGCTTAAGCCAGCCCGGCTACACCTTC. Protein sequence: CASSLSQPGYTF. Complete variable domain (other parts from reference TRBV7-9 and TRBJ1-2): DTGVSQNPRHKITKRGQNVTFRCDPISEHNRLYWYRQTLGQGPEFLTYFQNEAQLEKSRLLSDRFSAERPKGSFSTLEIQRTEQGDSAMYLCASSLSQPGYTFGSGTRLTVV.

The V call is TRBV6-1, the J call TRBJ1-1, with a weak D call TRBD1 (5 bases). CDR1 is MNHNS, CDR2 SASEGT, per germline. There are 14 residues in the CDR3. V lost 1 base and J 0 bases, leaving 6 bases between the germline ends. The DNA of the CDR3 is TGTGCCAGCAGTGAAGTGGGGCTGAACACTGAAGCTTTCTTT. Translating gives CASSEVGLNTEAFF.

The CDR3 is CASTGEWSNTEAFF. For the CDR3, the DNA is TGTGCCAGCACCGGGGAGTGGAGTAACACTGAAGCTTTCTTT. This chain joins TRBV25-1 and TRBJ1-1, with D hard to call. The CDR3 length is 14 residues. Deletions cut 7 bases from V and 2 bases from J, with 14 bases between. Germline CDR1 reads MGHDK; CDR2 reads SYGVNS. Together with reference TRBV25-1 and TRBJ1-1, the CDR3 gives the full variable domain: EADIYQTPRYLVIGTGKKITLECSQTMGHDKMYWYQQDPGMELHLIHYSYGVNSTEKGDLSSESTVSRIRTEHFPLTLESARPSHTSQYLCASTGEWSNTEAFFGQGTRLTVV.

V is TRBV11-2 and J is TRBJ2-2; TRBD2 matches at 12 bases. After removal of 4 bases from V and 1 base from J, the junction contained 1 base not matched to a gene. The germline CDR1 and CDR2 sequences are SGHAT and FQNNGV. The CDR3 sequence is 16 residues long. CDR3 DNA: TGTGCCAGCAGCTCGACTAGCGGGAGGAACACCGGGGAGCTGTTTTTT. Translation: CASSSTSGRNTGELFF.

This chain uses TRBV14 with TRBJ2-7; D remains unclear. This CDR3 comprises 15 residues. From germline, CDR1 is SGHDN and CDR2 FVKESK. Trimming cost V 4 bases and J 0 bases, with 13 bases left between them. CDR3 sequence reads: CASSLRAGFSYEQYF. CDR3 in DNA: TGTGCCAGCAGCCTTAGGGCAGGTTTCTCCTACGAGCAGTACTTC.